This T cell receptor beta chain was documented in a study of OX40 agonist ivuxolimab in advanced cancers. As regards this clone: Its antigen is unknown.

Notes on the study in general: CD8+ T cells were the subset that, on average, had more expanded clones than CD4+. Researchers did not determine the expanded peripheral T cells' antigen specificity.

This CDR3 spans 15 amino acids. CDR1 and CDR2 (germline): SGHRS, YFSETQ. Trimming took off 4 bases at V and 3 bases at J, with 16 bases between the two ends. Method: immunoSEQ multiplex PCR; TCRdb's copy keeps in-frame clones and lacks some. The profile shows 65,000 to 80,000 clones, around nine tenths of them singletons. The chain links TRBV5-1 to TRBJ2-5; D remains ambiguous. The TCR sequence derives from an adult with an advanced solid tumor such as melanoma, head and neck, liver or kidney cancer. This specimen consisted of CD4+ or CD8+ T cells sorted from blood, obtained in a trial of the OX40 agonist ivuxolimab. CDR3 loop: CASSRLGSTEETQYF. The CDR3 region has the DNA TGCGCCAGCAGCCGTCTGGGTAGCACGGAAGAGACCCAGTACTTC.